This T cell receptor beta chain is from a study of identical twins. TCRdb itself ran the 5' RACE reads through MiXCR, one entry per CDR3 protein. The repertoire includes hundreds of thousands of distinct CDR3 sequences, 5.5% to 7% of them detected once, and 3% to 4.5% sits in the top ten. These data were also reused for a study on yellow fever vaccine responses in identical twins. From that report: Twins reportedly mounted vaccine T cell responses that seemed partly convergent, partly personalized.

The sequencing sample was made of memory (CD45RO+) T cells sorted from blood. The receptor's source is a woman between 18 and 29 years old in good health.

The CDR3 here is CASSKGGAAGDEAFF. The CDR3 DNA sequence: TGTGCCAGCTCCAAAGGGGGGGCGGCGGGTGATGAAGCTTTCTTT. This chain links TRBV3-1 with TRBJ1-1; TRBD1 is a possible D gene (6 bases). The V end lost 8 bases, the J end lost 7 bases, and 23 bases lay between the germline ends. The CDR3 runs 15 residues. Germline V gene lookup returns CDR1 LGHDT and CDR2 YNNKEL (reference sequence).